This T cell receptor (beta chain) stems from a study of cytomegalovirus exposure and HLA in healthy donors. Germline-derived CDR1 and CDR2 are GTSNPN and SVGIG (reference sequence). The CDR3 has 16 amino acids. Trimming removed 2 bases from V and 1 base from J; junction bases left unmatched: 4. Study-wide results and limits: An analysis done earlier found most TCR beta V segments productive about 87% or about 30% of the time.

Concerning this clone: Its matching antigen is unknown.

Amplification used 60 Vbeta primers and 13 Jbeta primers. Assay used: immunoSEQ multiplex PCR; TCRdb lists only in-frame clones, some missing. The table shows roughly 120,000 clones, with 86% occurring only once. The source of this sequence is a man between 40 and 49 years old in good health and CMV-seronegative. Sequencing was carried out using PBMCs. The chain recombines TRBV30 with TRBJ2-3; 12 nucleotides match TRBD2. DNA for the CDR3: TGTGCCTGGAGTAGCGGGACTAGCGGGCGCACAGATACGCAGTATTTT. Translated: CAWSSGTSGRTDTQYF.